A single TCR beta chain is shown here with its context. Naivety among CD8 cells was defined by CD45RO negativity and positive CCR7 selection, thereby excluding terminally differentiated effector memory CD45RA+ cells. Adult donors, all healthy and HIV-negative, had no recent acute infections or vaccinations. This record belongs to a study of shared clonotypes between healthy human individuals. For the study at large: Donors were a couple of women and a few men aged 18 to 49.

The CDR3 is 14 residues long. The V end lost 5 bases, the J end lost 1 base, and 13 bases lay between the germline ends. CDR1 and CDR2 from the germline V gene are GTSNPN and SVGIG (reference sequence). Each sorted subset replicate got 200 ng genomic DNA, about 33,000 genomes. Clones were sequenced by immunoSEQ multiplex PCR, and TCRdb holds only the in-frame ones, with some missing. The table shows approximately 600,000 clones, with approximately 95% occurring only once. The chain carries TRBV30 and TRBJ2-3, with a tentative D call TRBD2 (5 bases). The TCR was taken from a woman in her thirties in good health. Sequences were obtained from naive CD8+ T cells sorted from blood. DNA for the CDR3: TGTGCCTGGCAATTACTAGGTGGCACAGATACGCAGTATTTT. Residues: CAWQLLGGTDTQYF.